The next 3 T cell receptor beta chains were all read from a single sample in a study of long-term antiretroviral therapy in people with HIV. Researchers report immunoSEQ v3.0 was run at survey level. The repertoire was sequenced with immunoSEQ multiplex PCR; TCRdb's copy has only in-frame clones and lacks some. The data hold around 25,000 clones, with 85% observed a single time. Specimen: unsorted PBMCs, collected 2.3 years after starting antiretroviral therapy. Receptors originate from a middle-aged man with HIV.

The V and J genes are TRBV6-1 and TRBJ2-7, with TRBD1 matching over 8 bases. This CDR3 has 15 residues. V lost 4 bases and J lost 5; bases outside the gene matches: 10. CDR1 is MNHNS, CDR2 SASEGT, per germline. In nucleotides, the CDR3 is TGTGCCAGCAGTGCTACCCAGGGGGCGCTTGACGAGCAGTACTTC. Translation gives CASSATQGALDEQYF.

CDR3 protein: CASSRTGINTGELFF. Here the CDR3 DNA reads TGTGCCAGTAGTCGGACAGGGATTAACACCGGGGAGCTGTTTTTT. The chain uses TRBV19 and TRBJ2-2, with 8 positions matching TRBD1. V gave up 5 bases and J gave up 2 bases; unmatched junction bases: 4. Germline CDR1 LNHDA, CDR2 SQIVND (reference sequence). This CDR3 spans 15 amino acids.

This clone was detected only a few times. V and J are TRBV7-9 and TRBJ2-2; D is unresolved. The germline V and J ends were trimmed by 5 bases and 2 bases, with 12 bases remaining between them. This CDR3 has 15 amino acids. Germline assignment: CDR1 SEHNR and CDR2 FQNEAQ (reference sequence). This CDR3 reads CASSLIEANTGELFF. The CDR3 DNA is TGTGCCAGCAGCCTGATTGAGGCAAACACCGGGGAGCTGTTTTTT.